The sequence of this T cell receptor beta chain was determined in a study of blood T cell repertoires in COVID-19. This CDR3 has 18 residues. Libraries were prepared by immunoSEQ multiplex PCR; TCRdb keeps only in-frame clonotypes and omits some of them. Of roughly 300,000 clones listed, 85% to 90% are singletons. This TCR was recovered from a man younger than 40 who had recovered from COVID-19. Source material: PBMCs or T cells enriched from blood (not recorded which). The chain combines TRBV21-1 with TRBJ1-5; TRBD1 is the table's D call, not checked against the DNA. TRBV21-1 is annotated as a pseudogene. The CDR3 DNA is TGTGCCAGCAGCAAGGGCAGGGCTCACCTCATAATCGTCCAGCCCCAGCATTTT. It translates to CASSKGRAHLIIVQPQHF.